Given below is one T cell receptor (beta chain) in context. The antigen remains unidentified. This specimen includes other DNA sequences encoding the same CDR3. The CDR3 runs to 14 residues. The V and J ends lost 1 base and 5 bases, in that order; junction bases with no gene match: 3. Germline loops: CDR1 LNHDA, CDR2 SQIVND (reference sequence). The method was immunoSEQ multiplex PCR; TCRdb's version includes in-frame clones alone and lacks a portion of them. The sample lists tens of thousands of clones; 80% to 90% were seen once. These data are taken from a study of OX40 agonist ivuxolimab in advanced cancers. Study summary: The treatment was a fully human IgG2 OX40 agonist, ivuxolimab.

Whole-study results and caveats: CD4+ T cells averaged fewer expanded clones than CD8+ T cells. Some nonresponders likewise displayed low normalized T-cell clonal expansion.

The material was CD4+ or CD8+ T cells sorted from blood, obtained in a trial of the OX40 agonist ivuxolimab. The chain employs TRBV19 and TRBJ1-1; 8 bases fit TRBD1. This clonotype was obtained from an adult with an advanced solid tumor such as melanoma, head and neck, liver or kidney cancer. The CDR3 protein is CASSIGTGRTEAFF. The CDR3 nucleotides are TGTGCCAGTAGTATAGGGACAGGGCGGACTGAAGCTTTCTTT.